Shown below are 16 T cell receptor beta chains from a single sample sequenced in a study of T cell responses to AZD1222 COVID-19 vaccine. Assay used: immunoSEQ multiplex PCR; TCRdb lists only in-frame clones, some missing. The data hold approximately 150,000 clones, with approximately 92% observed a single time. Sample: peripheral blood, taken 28 days after the second AZD1222 dose. These receptor sequences come from an adult who received the AZD1222 COVID-19 vaccine.

The chain uses TRBV5-1 and TRBJ1-1; 8 bases align to TRBD1. Germline trimming cut 6 bases from V and 2 bases from J; bases unmatched to any gene: 9. The CDR3 loop spans 15 amino acids. CDR1 is SGHRS and CDR2 is YFSETQ in the germline V gene. The chain's CDR3 is CASNLWTGHNTEAFF. CDR3 DNA: TGCGCCAGCAACCTCTGGACAGGGCATAACACTGAAGCTTTCTTT.

This sequence joins TRBV15 and TRBJ2-7; 14 bases map to TRBD2. The V and J ends lost 0 bases and 3 bases, in that order; junction bases with no gene match: 1. This CDR3 is 16 amino acids long. Looked up from germline, CDR1 is LNHNV and CDR2 is YYDKDF (reference sequence). CDR3 bases: TGTGCCACCAGCAGAGAGGGACTAGCGGGAGTCTACGAGCAGTACTTC. Protein: CATSREGLAGVYEQYF.

The chain is built from TRBV27 and TRBJ2-5; TRBD2 aligns across 8 bases. CDR1 and CDR2 (germline): MNHEY, SMNVEV (reference sequence). The CDR3 has 13 amino acids. V lost 5 bases, J lost 4 bases, and 3 bases stayed unmatched. The DNA for the CDR3 is TGTGCCAGCAGTCTCCGGGGGGGAGAGACCCAGTACTTC. Translated: CASSLRGGETQYF.

This rearrangement joins TRBV10-1 to TRBJ1-1; D is undetermined. The CDR3 runs to 11 residues. The V end lost 10 bases, the J end lost 1 base, and 7 bases lay between the germline ends. Germline V gene lookup returns CDR1 WNHNN and CDR2 SYGVQD (reference sequence). CDR3 in amino acids: CATTPNTEAFF. CDR3 nucleotide sequence: TGCGCCACCACTCCGAACACTGAAGCTTTCTTT.

This rearrangement joins TRBV4-1 to TRBJ1-1, with D perhaps matching TRBD1 (5 bases). CDR1 and CDR2 from the germline V gene are MGHRA and YSYEKL. V lost 3 bases to trimming and J lost 5 bases, with 10 bases between them. The CDR3 spans 13 residues. CDR3 nucleotides: TGCGCCAGCAGCCAGGGGACGCCTACTGAAGCTTTCTTT. Encoded protein: CASSQGTPTEAFF.

The chain joins TRBV10-1 to TRBJ2-2; 9 nucleotides match TRBD1. This CDR3 is built from 14 residues. V lost 6 bases, J lost 7 bases, and 6 bases stayed unmatched. Germline CDR1 and CDR2: WNHNN and SYGVQD (reference sequence). Here the CDR3 reads CASSGTGQNGELFF. CDR3 sequence (DNA): TGCGCCAGCAGCGGGACAGGGCAAAACGGGGAGCTGTTTTTT.

V usage is TRBV4-1 and J usage is TRBJ2-1; D ambiguous. Germline V gives CDR1 MGHRA, CDR2 YSYEKL. V was shortened by 4 bases and J by 0 bases, with 16 bases between the two germline ends. The length of the CDR3 is 17 residues. The chain's CDR3 is CASSPLLETLSYNEQFF. The CDR3 nucleotides read TGCGCCAGCAGCCCTCTGCTGGAGACCCTCTCCTACAATGAGCAGTTCTTC.

The rearrangement joins TRBV11-2 to TRBJ1-3, with no clear D. The CDR3 covers 14 residues. The ends were cut back, 1 base at V and 4 bases at J, with 8 bases in the middle. From germline, CDR1 is SGHAT and CDR2 FQNNGV. DNA of the CDR3: TGTGCCAGCAGCTTAGGGGTATTGGGAAACACCATATATTTT. Protein product: CASSLGVLGNTIYF.

The V call is TRBV19, the J call TRBJ1-1; D call uncertain. V was pared by 1 base and J by 2 bases, with 8 bases between. Germline V gives CDR1 LNHDA, CDR2 SQIVND (reference sequence). The CDR3 has 14 amino acids. The CDR3 here is CASSIGATNTEAFF. In DNA, the CDR3 is TGTGCCAGTAGTATAGGGGCAACAAACACTGAAGCTTTCTTT.

The V and J genes are TRBV11-3 and TRBJ1-1; 9 bases line up with TRBD1. Germline V gives CDR1 SGHNT, CDR2 YENEEA. V shed 3 bases and J 1 base; nucleotides not matched to a gene: 6. CDR3 length: 16 amino acids. CDR3 DNA sequence: TGTGCCAGCAGCTTCGGACAGGGGAGGGGGAACACTGAAGCTTTCTTT. This sequence encodes CASSFGQGRGNTEAFF.

The rearrangement links TRBV27 to TRBJ2-1; 14 nucleotides line up with TRBD2. With 5 bases clipped from V and 5 bases from J, the junction kept 8 bases outside the gene matches. Germline V gene data show CDR1 as MNHEY and CDR2 as SMNVEV (reference sequence). The CDR3 is made up of 17 amino acids. The CDR3 sequence is CASSPIGTSGRHNEQFF. CDR3 DNA: TGTGCCAGCAGTCCCATCGGGACTAGCGGGAGACACAATGAGCAGTTCTTC.

This chain links TRBV25-1 with TRBJ1-5, with D hard to call. Germline values: CDR1 MGHDK, CDR2 SYGVNS. CDR3 size: 14 residues. The V gene lost 8 bases and the J gene lost 6 bases, with 17 bases spanning the gap. CDR3 sequence: CASRGAGEGQPQHF. In DNA form, the CDR3 reads TGTGCCAGCCGCGGCGCCGGGGAGGGTCAGCCCCAGCATTTT.

This clone was seen a handful of times. V gene TRBV3-1 (or the pseudogene TRBV3-2) combines with J gene TRBJ2-7; 7 bases align to TRBD2. This CDR3 is 16 amino acids long. Germline V CDR1 and CDR2: LGHDT, YNNKEL (reference sequence). V lost 6 bases, J lost 4 bases, and 15 bases stayed unmatched. The CDR3 bases are TGTGCCAGCAGTGCAAAAAACCCTCTAGCGGATTACGAGCAGTACTTC. Encoded protein: CASSAKNPLADYEQYF.

This sequence joins TRBV7-9 and TRBJ2-1; the match to TRBD2 covers 9 bases. Trimming at V came to 2 bases and at J to 4 bases, leaving 6 bases not matched to a gene. The germline CDR1 and CDR2 sequences are SEHNR and FQNEAQ (reference sequence). The CDR3 loop spans 16 amino acids. The CDR3 DNA reads TGTGCCAGCAGCTTAAGGGCTAGCGGGGCTTACAATGAGCAGTTCTTC. Its protein product is CASSLRASGAYNEQFF. Variable domain in full (rest from reference TRBV7-9 and TRBJ2-1): DTGVSQNPRHKITKRGQNVTFRCDPISEHNRLYWYRQTLGQGPEFLTYFQNEAQLEKSRLLSDRFSAERPKGSFSTLEIQRTEQGDSAMYLCASSLRASGAYNEQFFGPGTRLTVL.

This chain joins TRBV2 and TRBJ1-2, with 7 bases fitting TRBD1. CDR3 length equals 15 residues. The ends lost 3 bases at V and 3 bases at J; junction bases unmatched: 7. Germline V gene data show CDR1 as SNHLY and CDR2 as FYNNEI. The CDR3 loop reads CASSEAGGNHYGYTF. The CDR3 DNA follows: TGTGCCAGCAGTGAGGCAGGGGGTAATCACTATGGCTACACCTTC.

The V gene is TRBV5-6, the J gene TRBJ2-7; 8 bases map to TRBD1. Germline V gene sequence: CDR1 SGHDT, CDR2 YYEEEE. The ends lost 2 bases at V and 6 bases at J; junction bases unmatched: 7. This CDR3 is built from 14 residues. The CDR3 sequence: CASSFQTGAGEQYF. In DNA, the CDR3 is TGTGCCAGCAGCTTTCAGACAGGGGCGGGCGAGCAGTACTTC.